This TCR beta chain was documented in a study of blood T cell repertoires in COVID-19. Study-wide context: PBMCs, B-cell-depleted T cells, or T cells provided the cDNA or gDNA that made up the material.

Adults between roughly 18 and 95 years of age took part from some 25 US areas. CDR1 is LNHDA, CDR2 SQIVND, per germline (reference sequence). The CDR3 contains 14 residues. Unmatched junction bases numbered 6, after V lost 4 bases and J lost 7 bases. Under the authors' procedure: Counts of nucleated cells, estimated from reference gene primer amplification, were obtained. Repertoires were generated with immunoSEQ multiplex PCR, while TCRdb's copy carries only in-frame clones and drops some. V and J calls and clone size come straight from that table; D and trimming were deduced from the DNA. Of approximately 250,000 clones listed, roughly 88% are singletons.

The chain joins TRBV19 to TRBJ1-2, with 10 positions matching TRBD1. The source of this sequence is a woman in her forties with acute COVID-19. The sequenced material came from PBMCs or T cells enriched from blood (not recorded which). CDR3 sequence (DNA): TGTGCCAGTAGTACTCGGGACAGGGGTGTTGGCTACACCTTC. Translating it yields CASSTRDRGVGYTF.